A selection of T cell receptor beta chains follows, all from one sample in a study of shared clonotypes between healthy human individuals. TCRdb's table, derived via immunoSEQ multiplex PCR, lists solely in-frame clones and lacks some. The table lists roughly 1,800,000 clones, less than 95% of them singletons. The sample was naive CD8+ T cells sorted from blood. All receptors derive from a young man in good health. Both conserved end residues are part of each CDR3. D genes are given only for firm matches. Expanded clones are given a class, and other clones once, few, many or no size at all.

D: TRBD1; V: TRBV5-1; J: TRBJ1-2; size: -; CDR3: CASSATGGADYGYTF; DNA: TGCGCCAGCAGCGCCACAGGGGGCGCTGACTATGGCTACACCTTC
D: -; V: TRBV21-1; J: TRBJ1-2; size: once; CDR3: CASIPRKVANYGYTF; DNA: TGTGCCAGCATCCCGCGGAAGGTTGCTAACTATGGCTACACCTTC
D: -; V: TRBV30; J: TRBJ2-1; size: -; CDR3: CAWSVGGDEQFF; DNA: TGTGCCTGGAGTGTAGGGGGGGATGAGCAGTTCTTC
D: TRBD1; V: TRBV27; J: TRBJ1-2; size: -; CDR3: CASSPTGLRYGYTF; DNA: TGTGCCAGCAGTCCGACAGGGTTGCGGTATGGCTACACCTTC
D: TRBD1; V: TRBV30; J: TRBJ2-7; size: -; CDR3: CAWSWTGSYEQYF; DNA: TGTGCCTGGTCCTGGACAGGTTCCTACGAGCAGTACTTC
D: -; V: TRBV5-5; J: TRBJ2-1; size: -; CDR3: CASSLDWHSSYNEQFF; DNA: TGTGCCAGCAGCTTGGACTGGCACAGCTCCTACAATGAGCAGTTCTTC
D: -; V: TRBV9; J: TRBJ2-1; size: -; CDR3: CASSVEGTEQFF; DNA: TGTGCCAGCAGCGTAGAAGGGACTGAGCAGTTCTTC
D: -; V: TRBV2; J: TRBJ1-2; size: once; CDR3: CASMVAEADGYTF; DNA: TGTGCCAGCATGGTCGCCGAGGCTGATGGCTACACCTTC
D: -; V: TRBV4-1; J: TRBJ2-2; size: -; CDR3: CASSLILDRGANTGELFF; DNA: TGCGCCAGCAGCCTTATCCTGGACAGAGGGGCAAACACCGGGGAGCTGTTTTTT
D: TRBD1; V: TRBV11-2; J: TRBJ2-7; size: -; CDR3: CASSLDSGTGYYEQYF; DNA: TGTGCCAGCAGCTTAGATTCCGGGACAGGGTACTACGAGCAGTACTTC
D: -; V: TRBV5-1; J: TRBJ2-3; size: -; CDR3: CASTPGAGASTDTQYF; DNA: TGCGCCAGCACCCCGGGGGCAGGGGCTAGCACAGATACGCAGTATTTT
D: -; V: TRBV11-2; J: TRBJ2-1; size: -; CDR3: CASSLGPYNEQFF; DNA: TGTGCCAGCAGCTTAGGTCCCTACAATGAGCAGTTCTTC
D: -; V: TRBV27; J: TRBJ2-7; size: -; CDR3: CASSRDDNYEQYF; DNA: TGTGCCAGCAGCCGGGACGATAACTACGAGCAGTACTTC
D: TRBD2; V: TRBV4-2; J: TRBJ2-5; size: once; CDR3: CASSQENSGGRETQYF; DNA: TGTGCCAGCAGCCAAGAGAATAGCGGGGGGAGAGAGACCCAGTACTTC
D: -; V: TRBV4-3; J: TRBJ1-5; size: -; CDR3: CASSQDRGSNQPQHF; DNA: TGCGCCAGCAGCCAAGATCGCGGTAGCAATCAGCCCCAGCATTTT
D: TRBD1; V: TRBV4-1; J: TRBJ1-3; size: -; CDR3: CASSQVQTGHSGNTIYF; DNA: TGCGCCAGCAGCCAAGTGCAGACAGGGCACTCTGGAAACACCATATATTTT